This T cell receptor (beta chain) was captured in a study of blood T cell repertoires in COVID-19. For the study at large: Sites across the United States, Italy and Spain contributed samples from acute and convalescent COVID-19. Sources were T cells, B-cell-depleted T cells, or PBMCs; the material itself was cDNA or gDNA.

Generated by immunoSEQ multiplex PCR, the TCRdb table keeps only in-frame clones and is missing some. This sample has roughly 250,000 clones, with over 70% found just once. The CDR3 has 14 amino acids. CDR1 is SGHDN, CDR2 FVKESK, per germline. Trimming left V 8 bases short and J 0 bases short, with 12 bases between. The sequenced sample consisted of peripheral blood. The TCR comes from a man in his forties with active or convalescent COVID-19. The chain joins TRBV14 to TRBJ2-3, with a possible D match to TRBD1 (5 bases). This CDR3 reads CASARTISTDTQYF. The CDR3 coding sequence is TGTGCCAGCGCCCGGACAATCAGCACAGATACGCAGTATTTT. Supplemented by reference TRBV14 and TRBJ2-3, the full variable domain reads EAGVTQFPSHSVIEKGQTVTLRCDPISGHDNLYWYRRVMGKEIKFLLHFVKESKQDESGMPNNRFLAERTGGTYSTLKVQPAELEDSGVYFCASARTISTDTQYFGPGTRLTVL.